This section outlines one TCR beta chain sequence together with its context. Its binding antigen is unknown. It has no much larger one-base neighbor in the sample; base qualities were not kept. Using the deep immunoSEQ assay, TCR CDR3 regions were amplified from genomic DNA by multiplex PCR. Extracted genomic DNA from each cell subset was distributed evenly across all wells of several immunoSEQ 96-well plates, and each plate was treated as a replicate. For sorted subsets, approximately 210 ng genomic DNA, equal to some 28,000 T cell genomes, was loaded into each replicate PCR. The purified libraries were quantified using a Qubit 3.0 fluorometer, sized with a Bioanalyzer 2100, and then quantified again using the KAPA Library Quantification kit. Every immunoSEQ 96-well plate was sequenced on a separate single-read 150-cycle Illumina NextSeq 550 flow cell. Processing in the source paper ran as follows. Because only junctional sequences without quality scores were contained in the immunoSEQ output, filtering matching that applied to full-length reads could not be performed. To assign V/J genes and CDR3, sequences were annotated against IMGT germline references using PyIR, a Python wrapper for IgBLAST v1.9. Any read was removed if the V/J assignment was weak (E-value above 1e-6), the CDR3 was missing, or the read contained stop codons, out-of-frame junctions, or ambiguous translated residues. V3J clonotypes were defined by identical inferred V gene, J gene, and CDR3 amino acid sequence. The percentage overlap between two repertoires was calculated by dividing the number of shared unique clonotypes by the size of the smaller repertoire. Richness of each repertoire was evaluated using RTK rarefaction, the Chao1 estimator, and Recon v2.1 estimates of unobserved clonotypes. Generation probabilities for all TCRbeta clonotypes obtained by the gDNA method from a few donors were computed using OLGA. TCRdb retrieved this table from immuneACCESS and kept in-frame rearrangements only. Not all clones are present; in checked studies, unresolved V genes account for under half, and no reason is known for the remainder. V and J calls and clone size follow that table, whereas D and trimming were derived from the DNA. This sample lists hundreds of thousands of clones; over 65% were detected once. 1.5% to 2% of the sample is taken by the ten largest.

In the germline V gene (reference sequence), CDR1 corresponds to SGHNT and CDR2 to YYREEE. Trimming removed 3 bases from V and 1 base from J, leaving 13 bases between the germline ends. The CDR3 numbers 15 residues from cysteine through phenylalanine. The entry retains the CDR3 DNA only, 45 bases that are in frame from base 1. This record belongs to a study of shared clonotypes between healthy human individuals (dated by TCRdb to 2018 to 2021). Background on the whole study: The cohort included three men and a couple of women between 18 and 49 years of age. For each donor, CD4 naive and CD4 memory were each given three plates, CD8 naive was given two plates, and CD8 memory was given one plate. To estimate repertoire size and how much clonotype sharing occurs between individuals, the study deeply sequenced the blood TCR repertoires of a handful of healthy adults. Libraries were prepared and TCR repertoires were sequenced by different laboratories using diverse techniques, in order to increase sequencing depth and limit assay-specific biases. Each donor's leukapheresis produced roughly between roughly 0.85 and 9.5 billion PBMCs.

The donors were healthy, HIV-negative adults who had no recently reported acute infections or vaccinations. Only Caucasian adults living in Nashville, Tennessee, USA were represented among the donors. Magnetic negative selection was used to enrich CD4+ T cells, after which naive cells were positively selected on CD45RA and the negative fraction became the memory subset. Blood was collected by leukapheresis, and PBMCs were isolated by Ficoll-Histopaque density gradient centrifugation and then cryopreserved in liquid nitrogen vapor phase. Analytical flow cytometry was used to check the purity and quantity of every magnetically sorted T cell population. Genomic DNA was isolated from every sorted fraction and measured by UV absorbance on a Nanodrop 2000c. Results the study describes overall, beyond this receptor: When four donors were compared, the shared fraction of clonotypes was about 5.5% for naive CD4, 3.5% to 4% for naive CD8, about 2.4% for memory CD4, and 0.35% to 0.5% for memory CD8. The small number of donors limited the genetic and exposure-history diversity represented. Even with the large sequencing depth, rarefaction of the sorted-subset datasets indicated that sequencing was incomplete. Based on pairwise subsampling, the degree of clonotype sharing among donors was expected to be affected by sequencing depth. Sampling was restricted to blood, and TCR repertoires in tissues likely differ from the TCR repertoires found in blood. Compared with non-shared clonotypes, clonotypes shared by all four sorted-subset donors had higher generation probabilities. Naive subsets generally had larger estimated clonotype richness than memory subsets did.

The rearranged segments are TRBV5-4 and TRBJ1-1; confidence is insufficient to name the D gene. Sequenced material: memory CD4+ T cells sorted from blood. The cell subset or site label, read with the paper, signifies: CD45RA-negative fraction. The receptor's source is a woman aged 25 to 45 in good health. The DNA is TGTGCCAGCAGCTCGACATTTAAGCGGAACACTGAAGCTTTCTTT. It encodes CASSSTFKRNTEAFF.